This T cell receptor beta chain was recorded in a study of OX40 agonist ivuxolimab in advanced cancers. Study information: Among those treated, three patients had partial responses, one with hepatocellular carcinoma and two with cutaneous melanoma.

Patients were ruled out by autoimmune disease history or systemic immunosuppression. Patients had blood sampled at baseline and again on cycle 4 day 1 and cycle 7 day 1. J gave up 7 bases and V 7 bases, and 10 bases lay outside the gene matches. Germline V CDR1 and CDR2: MDHEN, SYDVKM. The CDR3 has 15 amino acids. The table came from immunoSEQ multiplex PCR; TCRdb's copy has only in-frame clones and leaves some out. The table records 55,000 to 70,000 clones, 80% to 85% of them present only once. Sequencing used CD4+ or CD8+ T cells sorted from blood, obtained in a trial of the OX40 agonist ivuxolimab. The chain combines TRBV28 with TRBJ1-6, with TRBD1 matching 7 bases. The source of this sequence is an adult with an advanced solid tumor such as melanoma, head and neck, liver or kidney cancer. The chain's CDR3 is CASNSDREANSPLHF. The CDR3 DNA follows: TGTGCCAGCAACTCCGACAGGGAGGCGAATTCACCCCTCCACTTT. The variable domain in full, completed from reference TRBV28 and TRBJ1-6, reads DVKVTQSSRYLVKRTGEKVFLECVQDMDHENMFWYRQDPGLGLRLIYFSYDVKMKEKGDIPEGYSVSREKKERFSLILESASTNQTSMYLCASNSDREANSPLHFGNGTRLTVT.